This T cell receptor beta chain was recovered during a study of T cell responses to AZD1222 COVID-19 vaccine. Sequenced by immunoSEQ multiplex PCR; TCRdb stores in-frame clones only, minus some. The profile shows around 78,000 clones, 87% of them singletons. Germline V gene lookup returns CDR1 MGHRA and CDR2 YSYEKL. V was clipped by 0 bases and J by 0 bases, with 9 bases between them. This CDR3 is 16 amino acids long. The TCR sequence derives from an adult in good health. The sample consisted of peripheral blood, taken on day 0 of AZD1222 vaccination. The V gene is TRBV4-1, the J gene TRBJ1-3; D is undetermined. CDR3 DNA sequence: TGCGCCAGCAGCCAAGATCCCGGTCTCTCTGGAAACACCATATATTTT. Protein product: CASSQDPGLSGNTIYF.